This T cell receptor beta chain emerged from a study of human T cells and chemical hapten exposure. Looking at the study overall: The upper back received 0.01% DPC by patch testing, with results read at 6 days.

From the RACE reads, TCRdb called clonotypes with MiXCR, one entry per CDR3 protein. Found here are fewer than 500,000 distinct CDR3 sequences, roughly 4.8% of them singletons; the top ten hold 2% to 2.5%. This CDR3 is built from 17 residues. V trimming: 0 bases; J trimming: 6 bases; junction bases outside the gene matches: 10. CDR1 and CDR2 from the germline V gene are LGHNA and YSLEER. Comments on this clonotype: The antigen remains unidentified.

The time point denotes: patch test 1, 2 weeks after DPC sensitization. Treatment indicated: therapeutic diphenylcyclopropenone sensitization with weekly scalp DPC. Each donor was an alopecia patient between 18 and 70 years of age who qualified for DPC. Findings of the study overall: Controls formed significantly fewer large CDR3 similarity clusters than expanded TCRs did. Counts of TCRs above 1 in 1000 frequency stayed unchanged with DPC sensitization.

The chain employs TRBV4-3 and TRBJ2-7; 11 positions agree with TRBD2. The source material was whole blood, sampled in connection with sensitization to the hapten diphenylcyclopropenone (DPC). The sequence derives from a woman aged 45-65 years with alopecia areata. Some clones in this sample may be carry-over from other donors' samples. CDR3 protein: CASSQDSSLAGGSEQYF. CDR3 in DNA: TGCGCCAGCAGCCAAGATAGCTCCCTAGCGGGAGGAAGCGAGCAGTACTTC.